These 8 T cell receptor beta chains were sequenced from one sample in a study of T cells in women clearing cervical HPV infection. Clones were sequenced by immunoSEQ multiplex PCR, and TCRdb holds only the in-frame ones, with some missing. This sample's table reports approximately 35,000 clones. The specimen sequenced was blood buffy coat. Receptor source: a woman aged 18 to 75 with a cervical HPV16 infection that either progressed to CIN3+ or cleared (not recorded which).

Comments on this clone: The read gets to within 3 residues of the CDR3 end, and the germline J gene fills in the rest. V usage is TRBV7-9 and J usage is TRBJ1-4; TRBD1 aligns across 10 bases. Germline trimming cut 5 bases from V and 5 bases from J; bases unmatched to any gene: 5. Germline V gene lookup returns CDR1 SEHNR and CDR2 FQNEAQ (reference sequence). There are 15 residues in the CDR3. CDR3 DNA, as far as it was read: TGTGCCAGCAGCCCTCTGACAGGGGGCAATGAAAAA. Protein: CASSPLTGGNEK. The complete CDR3 protein is CASSPLTGGNEKLFF.

A remark on this clone: The sequence runs out 3 residues before the end of the CDR3; the remainder is reconstructed from the germline J gene. The rearrangement uses TRBV7-7 and TRBJ2-3, with TRBD2 identical over 8 bases. Germline assignment: CDR1 SSHAT and CDR2 FNYEAQ (reference sequence). The length of the CDR3 is 15 residues. The CDR3 bases that were read are TGTGCCAGCAGCTTAGACACTAGCGGCCAAGAGACG. It specifies CASSLDTSGQET. The full CDR3 protein reads CASSLDTSGQETQYF.

Turning to this clone: The observed sequence ends 3 residues before the CDR3 terminus, with the missing tail filled in from the germline J gene. The chain is built from TRBV18 and TRBJ1-5; TRBD1 is a possible D gene (6 bases). The germline CDR1 and CDR2 sequences are KGHSH and LQKENI. V lost 4 bases, J lost 7 bases, and 11 bases lay in between. The CDR3 sequence is 13 residues long. This chain's CDR3 is CASSLNRDQPQHF. The sequenced CDR3 bases are TGTGCCAGCTCACTGAACAGGGACCAGCCC.

Comment on this clone: The read comes to an end 3 residues before the CDR3 does, leaving the germline J gene to fill in the end. The chain carries TRBV7-2 and TRBJ1-6, with D unclear. Germline CDR1 SGHTA, CDR2 FQGNSA. V dropped 3 bases and J dropped 8 bases, with 5 bases sitting between them. This CDR3 is 12 amino acids long. The part of the CDR3 DNA that was read is TGTGCCAGCAGCTTTTCCGATTCACCC. Residues: CASSFSDSP. The whole CDR3 sequence reads CASSFSDSPLHF.

Details on this clone: The CDR3 is cut off 3 residues early in the read; its end comes from the germline J gene. The chain employs TRBV7-7 and TRBJ1-3, with D possibly TRBD1 on 6 matching bases. Germline V gives CDR1 SSHAT, CDR2 FNYEAQ (reference sequence). With 6 bases removed from V and 1 base from J, the gap between germline ends came to 22 bases. The CDR3 has 18 amino acids. The CDR3 sequence is CASSSSPQGSESGNTIYF. The DNA read from the CDR3 is TGTGCCAGCAGTTCTAGCCCACAGGGATCTGAATCTGGAAACACC.

Regarding this clone: Sequencing ends 3 residues short of the CDR3 end; the germline J gene provides the rest. This chain links TRBV11-2 with TRBJ2-5; 8 bases are a match to TRBD2. CDR1 and CDR2 (germline): SGHAT, FQNNGV. There are 14 residues in the CDR3. The J segment lost 5 bases and the V segment lost 3 bases, leaving 5 bases of the junction unmatched. The CDR3 is CASSFGIAGETQYF. The CDR3 bases that were read are TGTGCCAGCAGCTTCGGTATAGCGGGGGAGACC.

About this clone itself: The read comes to an end 3 residues before the CDR3 does, leaving the germline J gene to fill in the end. The chain uses TRBV12-3 or TRBV12-4 and TRBJ2-2; 14 bases map to TRBD2. The CDR3 totals 17 residues. After removal of 6 bases from V and 4 bases from J, the junction contained 7 bases not matched to a gene. CDR3 bases read: TGTGCCAGCAGCGAATATGGGACTAGCGGGGGCACCGGGGAG. Residues: CASSEYGTSGGTGE. The entire CDR3 protein is CASSEYGTSGGTGELFF.

Note on this clone: The CDR3 goes on 3 residues after the read ends, and that part is filled in from the germline J gene. V usage is TRBV19 and J usage is TRBJ2-6; 7 bases are a match to TRBD1. The CDR3 covers 16 residues. The germline gives CDR1 LNHDA, CDR2 SQIVND (reference sequence). The junction had 3 bases not matched to a gene; V was cut back by 4 bases and J by 0 bases. This chain's CDR3 is CASSTGQTSGANVLTF. CDR3 bases read: TGTGCCAGTAGTACGGGACAGACCTCTGGGGCCAACGTC.